This T cell receptor (beta chain) stems from a study of shared clonotypes between healthy human individuals. Profiling relied on immunoSEQ multiplex PCR, and the TCRdb table lists in-frame clones only, not all of them. The sample contains about 120,000 clones, 55% to 70% of which appear only once. Whole-study results and caveats: Several donors held about 4.5% of naive CD4 clonotypes in common.

This CDR3 region has 16 residues. The V gene's germline CDR1 is SGHRS and CDR2 YFSETQ. V lost 1 base and J lost 0, with 13 bases in between. On this clone: The antigen is undetermined.

The sample was memory CD8+ T cells sorted from blood. Subset noted: CD45RO+ cells pooled with CCR7-negative TemRA cells. The TCR originated in a woman in her 30s in good health. The chain couples TRBV5-1 to TRBJ1-1; a weak D match, TRBD1 (6 bases). CDR3 amino acids: CASSLYRDYMNTEAFF. Written as DNA, the CDR3 is TGCGCCAGCAGCTTGTACAGGGACTACATGAACACTGAAGCTTTCTTT. Full variable domain (remainder filled in from reference TRBV5-1 and TRBJ1-1): KAGVTQTPRYLIKTRGQQVTLSCSPISGHRSVSWYQQTPGQGLQFLFEYFSETQRNKGNFPGRFSGRQFSNSRSEMNVSTLELGDSALYLCASSLYRDYMNTEAFFGQGTRLTVV.